This paragraph covers one T cell receptor (beta chain) sequence. Its antigen is unknown. The length of the CDR3 is 16 residues. Germline CDR1 SGHVS, CDR2 FNYEAQ. UMI-labeled 5' RACE TRB cDNA libraries were prepared from the cells. From its re-call of the 5' RACE reads, TCRdb lists each CDR3 protein once, without DNA. This sample's table has around 24,000 distinct CDR3 sequences. This specimen comes from a study of CXCR3-negative and CXCR3-positive naive CD8 T cells. General study findings and limits: Memory CD8+ cells showed much lower diversity, while both naive subsets were comparably high. PBMCs showed partially decreased CXCR3 expression after cryopreservation, and most assays used fresh PBMCs. Greater hydrophobicity was found in TRB CDR3s of CXCR3-positive naive cells than of CXCR3-negative naive cells.

Sorts performed in triplicate captured 300,000 cells each from every CD8+ T cell subset. V usage is TRBV7-6 and J usage is TRBJ2-1. The source is a human donor in good health. Some clones in this sample may be carry-over from other donors' samples. Sequencing was done on a sample of naive CXCR3- CD8+ T cells from blood. Subset in this sample: CD45RO-CCR7+CD27+CD95- naive CD8+ T cells lacking CXCR3 (TNR3-). CDR3 region: CASSFGGKGTYNEQFF.